The 10 T cell receptor beta chains below were found in one sample sequenced in a study of T cell repertoires in cytomegalovirus infection. TCRdb fed the reads into MiXCR, producing one record per CDR3 protein. The repertoire holds some 940,000 distinct CDR3 sequences, 31% seen once, with roughly an eighth in the top ten. The antigens these receptors bind are not known. Sequencing used cultured CD8+ T cells from PBMCs, obtained from culture after CMV antigen stimulation. The receptors were gathered from a human donor in good health (CMV status not recorded). Some clones in this sample may be carry-over from other donors' samples.

The J gene is TRBJ1-2, the V gene TRBV9; D ambiguous. V was pared by 3 bases and J by 4 bases, with 10 bases between. The CDR3 is made up of 13 amino acids. CDR1 and CDR2 (germline): SGDLS, YYNGEE. CDR3 sequence reads: CASSEGRLYGYTF. The CDR3, as DNA: TGTGCCAGCAGCGAAGGACGCCTCTATGGCTACACCTTC.

In this sample, this clonotype turned up a few times. The CDR3 loop reads CASNFRGRGEAFF. The CDR3 DNA is TGTGCCAGCAATTTCAGGGGGCGCGGTGAAGCTTTCTTT. This rearrangement joins TRBV27 to TRBJ1-1; 8 nucleotides match TRBD1. The CDR3 contains 13 residues. CDR1 is MNHEY and CDR2 is SMNVEV in the germline V gene (reference sequence). V was pared by 7 bases and J by 7 bases, with 8 bases of the junction left unmatched.

Many counts were recorded for this clonotype. V is TRBV12-3 or TRBV12-4 and J is TRBJ1-4; D ambiguous. The CDR3 is 18 amino acids. Trimming removed 1 base at V and 0 bases at J, with 15 bases between. CDR3 bases: TGTGCCAGCAGTTTAGTCGGGCGGCTAGCCGCAACTAATGAAAAACTGTTTTTT. As protein: CASSLVGRLAATNEKLFF.

This clonotype has a handful of counts. V is TRBV6-2 or TRBV6-3 and J is TRBJ2-7; D ambiguous. This CDR3 has 15 residues. Germline loops: CDR1 MNHEY, CDR2 SVGEGT. The V end was cut by 0 bases, the J end by 3 bases, with 12 bases between. The CDR3 coding sequence is TGTGCCAGCAGTTACTCGGGCAGCGCCTTCTACGAGCAGTACGTC. As protein: CASSYSGSAFYEQYV.

The CDR3 sequence: CASSLQLGQTPTGELFF. Here the CDR3 DNA reads TGTGCCAGCAGCTTACAGCTGGGACAGACCCCCACCGGGGAGCTGTTTTTT. The V and J genes are TRBV7-6 and TRBJ2-2; 7 nucleotides agree with TRBD1. CDR1 SGHVS and CDR2 FNYEAQ come from the germline V gene. The CDR3 runs to 17 residues. Trimming at V came to 2 bases and at J to 4 bases, leaving 10 bases not matched to a gene.

This clonotype was seen repeatedly, ten times or more. The V gene is TRBV7-2, the J gene TRBJ2-3; 13 bases agree with TRBD2. Per the germline V gene, CDR1 is SGHTA and CDR2 is FQGNSA. This CDR3 comprises 19 residues. V was pared by 0 bases and J by 0 bases, with 6 bases of the junction left unmatched. CDR3 DNA sequence: TGTGCCAGCAGCTTAGCCTGGACTAGCGGGGGCCCTAGCACAGATACGCAGTATTTT. It translates to CASSLAWTSGGPSTDTQYF.

This clonotype has only a few counts. The CDR3 nucleotides are TGTGCCAGCACCACGGAGCTGGGGCACGAGCAGTACTTC. Residues: CASTTELGHEQYF. The chain recombines TRBV6-1 with TRBJ2-7, with D maybe TRBD1 (5 bases). The ends were cut back, 7 bases at V and 5 bases at J, with 15 bases in the middle. The CDR3 is 13 amino acids. CDR1 and CDR2 from the germline V gene are MNHNS and SASEGT.

The sample holds many counts of this clonotype. The genes are TRBV7-2 and TRBJ1-4, with D possibly matching TRBD1 (6 bases). CDR1 SGHTA and CDR2 FQGNSA come from the germline V gene. The CDR3 is 16 residues long. V was clipped by 5 bases and J by 4 bases, with 17 bases between them. The CDR3 region has the DNA TGTGCCAGCAGCCGTACCGACAGGCTGCGTAATGAAAAACTGTTTTTT. Its protein product is CASSRTDRLRNEKLFF.

Only a few counts were recorded for this clonotype. The rearrangement joins TRBV27 to TRBJ2-7; 7 bases map to TRBD2. CDR1 and CDR2 (germline): MNHEY, SMNVEV (reference sequence). With V trimmed by 7 bases and J by 5 bases, 11 bases remained unmatched. The CDR3 sequence is 14 residues long. The CDR3 sequence: CASTSASGVNEQYF. The CDR3 bases are TGTGCCAGCACCTCAGCCAGCGGGGTTAACGAGCAGTACTTC.

The chain is built from TRBV12-3 or TRBV12-4 and TRBJ1-5; D is ambiguous. Trimming left V 2 bases short and J 1 base short, with 12 bases between. The CDR3 consists of 16 residues. The CDR3 DNA reads TGTGCCAGCAGTTTAATGCCGCTGACAAGCAATCAGCCCCAGCATTTT. Translating it yields CASSLMPLTSNQPQHF.